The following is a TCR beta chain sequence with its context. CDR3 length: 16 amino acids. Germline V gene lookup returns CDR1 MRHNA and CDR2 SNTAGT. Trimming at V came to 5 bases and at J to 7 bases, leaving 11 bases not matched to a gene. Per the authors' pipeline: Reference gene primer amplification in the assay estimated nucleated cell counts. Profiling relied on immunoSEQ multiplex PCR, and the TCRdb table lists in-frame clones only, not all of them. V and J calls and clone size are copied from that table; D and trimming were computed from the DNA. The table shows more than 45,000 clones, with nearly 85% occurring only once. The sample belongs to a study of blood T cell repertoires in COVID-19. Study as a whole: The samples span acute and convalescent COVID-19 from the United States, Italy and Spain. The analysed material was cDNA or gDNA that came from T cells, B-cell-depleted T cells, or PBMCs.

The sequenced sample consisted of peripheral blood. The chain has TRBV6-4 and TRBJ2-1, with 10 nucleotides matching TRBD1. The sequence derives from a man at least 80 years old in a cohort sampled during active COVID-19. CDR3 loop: CASSPLGTGARNEQFF. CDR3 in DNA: TGTGCCAGCAGTCCCTTGGGGACAGGGGCCCGTAATGAGCAGTTCTTC.